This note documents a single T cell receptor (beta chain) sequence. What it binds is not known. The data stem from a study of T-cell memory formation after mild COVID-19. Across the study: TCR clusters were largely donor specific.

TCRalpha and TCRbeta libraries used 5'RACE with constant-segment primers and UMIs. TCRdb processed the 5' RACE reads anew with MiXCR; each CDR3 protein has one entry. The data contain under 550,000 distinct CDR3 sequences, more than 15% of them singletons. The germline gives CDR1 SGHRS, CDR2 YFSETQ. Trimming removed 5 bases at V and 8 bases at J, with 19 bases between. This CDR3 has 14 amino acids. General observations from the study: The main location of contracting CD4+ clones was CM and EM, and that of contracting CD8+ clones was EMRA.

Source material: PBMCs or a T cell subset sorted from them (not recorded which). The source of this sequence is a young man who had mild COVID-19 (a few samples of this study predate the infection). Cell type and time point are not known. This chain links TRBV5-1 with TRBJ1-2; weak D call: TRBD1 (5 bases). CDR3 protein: CASRRPGEGRGYTF. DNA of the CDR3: TGCGCCAGCAGACGGCCGGGGGAAGGTCGAGGCTACACCTTC.